This T cell receptor beta chain originates from a study of T cell responses to AZD1222 COVID-19 vaccine (dated by TCRdb to 2020 to 2023). Background for the entire study: AZD1222 recipients given second doses at about 4 weeks or at about 12 weeks were pooled, since spike-specific TCR depth and breadth were not found to differ between the two schedules. TCR sequencing covered more than 230 trial participants: 207 given two doses of AZD1222 and around 25 given two doses of MenACWY control vaccine. Trial participants were enrolled by age into 18-55, 56-69 and 70-plus year subgroups, with roughly 160, 29 and 62 TCR-sequenced participants respectively.

The sample's time point label is to be understood as: baseline before first vaccination. Vaccinee samples came from UK trials COV001 and COV002, including a single-blind randomized controlled phase 2/3 trial of AZD1222 (ChAdOx1 nCoV-19) in healthy adults. For TCRbeta chain sequencing, PBMC samples were collected from trial participants at day 0 and at day 28 after the second dose. The CDR3 regions of human TCRbeta chains were analyzed by immunosequencing. Per the authors' processing: TCRs in the repertoires were compared against a reference library of SARS-CoV-2-specific TCRs that had been generated with the MIRA antigen-specificity platform. Breadth meant the fraction of unique TCRs that were SARS-CoV-2-associated, whereas depth meant the fraction of total T cells that were SARS-CoV-2-associated. Using the MIRA data, each spike-specific TCR was assigned both to the spike region to which the TCR was reactive and to a CD4 or CD8 class. Log10-transformed breadth and depth values were compared by one-way ANOVA with Sidak's multiple comparisons tests. TCRdb re-hosts the immuneACCESS table, in-frame sequences only. Its copies lack some clones; in the studies checked, an unresolved V gene accounts for under half of them, and the cause for the rest is not known. Clone size and the V and J calls come from that table; the DNA yielded D and trimming. The sample table records some 120,000 clones; about 87% of these occur just once. The ten biggest clones cover less than 6.5% of the sample.

Comments on this clone: The clone's antigen remains unknown. No much larger clonotype is one base removed from it; base qualities were not supplied.

At the junction V is shortened by 5 bases and J by 4 bases, with 18 bases in between. CDR1 and CDR2 are drawn from the germline V gene (reference sequence): SEHNR, FQNEAQ. The CDR3 runs 17 amino acids, cysteine and phenylalanine included. Only the CDR3 DNA stays, 51 bases, in frame from base 1. Broad study findings and their caveats: Nearly half of unique spike-specific TCRs reportedly recognized epitopes outside regions mutated in the B.1.351 and B.1.1.7 variants. The 56-69-year group was small, and its depth increase did not reach significance, likely because of low power. The whole spike protein was spanned by vaccine-associated CD4 TCRs, and dominant responses were seen in regions 160-218 and 743-854. Conclusions about previously exposed vaccinees are limited, since just 6 or 7 AZD1222 recipients were seropositive for SARS-CoV-2 at baseline. Spike-specific TCR breadth and depth rose significantly after two AZD1222 doses compared with day 0 and with MenACWY recipients. Because no day 14 peak-response samples were available, the repertoires could be characterized only after the peak T cell response. Most participants were white British and females outnumbered males, and the authors suggested that clonal diversity may have been underestimated.

The receptor comes from an adult in good health. The source material was peripheral blood, sampled on day 0 of AZD1222 vaccination. The chain links TRBV7-9 with TRBJ2-6; the D segment could be TRBD1, given 7 matching bases. The DNA is TGTGCCAGCAGCCCACGAGGGGGGACAGAAGGGGCCAACGTCCTGACTTTC. Its amino acids are CASSPRGGTEGANVLTF.